The source of this TCR beta chain is a study of OX40 agonist ivuxolimab in advanced cancers. Across the whole study: Earlier anti-PD-1, anti-PD-L1 or anti-CTLA-4 therapy was permitted; about 39% had received some.

Here immunoSEQ multiplex PCR was the method, and the copy in TCRdb shows in-frame clones only, minus some. Of around 19,000 clones listed, roughly 80% are singletons. CDR3 size: 17 residues. Between the trimmed V and J ends, which lost 2 bases and 0 bases, there was a span of 16 bases. Per germline, CDR1 SGHDT and CDR2 YYEEEE. Patients were excluded for autoimmune disease history or systemic immunosuppression. Sampling of blood occurred at baseline, cycle 4 day 1, and cycle 7 day 1. The sequence derives from an adult with an advanced solid tumor such as melanoma, head and neck, liver or kidney cancer. The sample in question was CD4+ or CD8+ T cells sorted from blood, obtained in a trial of the OX40 agonist ivuxolimab. The chain is built from TRBV5-6 and TRBJ2-3; D call uncertain. The CDR3: CASSLFFPYLSTDTQYF. In DNA form, the CDR3 reads TGTGCCAGCAGCTTATTTTTTCCGTATTTAAGCACAGATACGCAGTATTTT.